This T cell receptor (beta chain) originates from a study of cytomegalovirus exposure and HLA in healthy donors. Study observations and caveats: What a later analysis showed was that several of the most significant clusters appeared linked to common viral pathogens. Accurate prediction of most subjects' HLA-A and HLA-B alleles from TCR beta sequences was reported. According to a later analysis, most TCR beta chains associated with CMV appeared HLA-restricted.

The CDR3 has 15 amino acids. CDR1 is MGHRA, CDR2 YSYEKL, per germline. The V gene lost 3 bases and the J gene lost 3 bases, with 14 bases spanning the gap. The PCR made use of 60 Vbeta and 13 Jbeta primers. Method: immunoSEQ multiplex PCR; TCRdb's copy keeps in-frame clones and lacks some. This table holds fewer than 70,000 clones, 73% found once. As concerns this clone: Its target is not known.

V gene TRBV4-1 combines with J gene TRBJ1-2; TRBD1 might be the D (6 bases). The sequence was obtained from a man aged 45-65 years in good health and CMV-seronegative. Specimen: PBMCs. CDR3 amino acids: CASSQVRQAHYGYTF. CDR3 in DNA: TGCGCCAGCAGCCAGGTCCGACAGGCCCACTATGGCTACACCTTC.